This T cell receptor beta chain was sequenced in a study of monozygotic twins with inflammatory bowel disease. Study outcomes and limitations: Among the T cells, different subtypes could not be distinguished.

In eight separate reactions per sample, cDNA was generated. TCRdb re-called the 5' RACE reads; every CDR3 protein appears as one record, without DNA. The data include about 420,000 distinct CDR3 sequences; the top ten clones carry approximately 2.3%. Germline lookup yields CDR1 GTSNPN and CDR2 SVGIG (reference sequence). CDR3 length: 13 residues. Per donor there was one draw, yielding a blood sample of around 2.7 ml. As regards this clonotype: Its antigen remains unidentified.

The sample comprised blood. This clonotype was sampled from a human donor with ulcerative colitis or Crohn's disease, or a healthy co-twin of an affected twin (not recorded which). This chain uses TRBV30 with TRBJ2-2; TCRdb calls TRBD2, which cannot be checked without DNA. This chain's CDR3 is CAWSSGLAVELFF.